This TCR beta chain was recovered during a study of blood T cell repertoires in COVID-19. Across the study: Whether acute or convalescent, the COVID-19 samples came from the United States, Italy and Spain.

Trimming cost V 0 bases and J 6 bases, with 15 bases left between them. CDR1 is LNHNV and CDR2 is YYDKDF in the germline V gene (reference sequence). This CDR3 has 16 residues. Per the authors' pipeline: Amplification with reference gene primers provided the estimates of nucleated cell counts. Sequenced by immunoSEQ multiplex PCR; TCRdb stores in-frame clones only, minus some. The DNA gave D and trimming, while V, J and clone size come from that table. This sample yields approximately 74,000 clones, of which around 80% are seen a single time; 2.5% belongs to the top ten. The chain joins TRBV15 to TRBJ2-1; D is unclear. This TCR was recovered from a man older than 75 with active or convalescent COVID-19. The source material was peripheral blood. The CDR3 DNA is TGTGCCACCAGCAGAGATACACCAACCCGATCCAATGAGCAGTTCTTC. Its translation: CATSRDTPTRSNEQFF.